This T cell receptor (beta chain) was found in a study of T-cell memory formation after mild COVID-19. TCRdb recomputed calls from the 5' RACE reads with MiXCR, one row per CDR3 protein. The sample carries 350,000 to 450,000 distinct CDR3 sequences, around 20% recorded once. The source material was PBMCs or a T cell subset sorted from them (not recorded which). This receptor was taken from an adult woman who had mild COVID-19 (a few samples of this study predate the infection). Cell type and time point are not known.

The CDR3 region has the DNA TGTGCCAGCCTTGGGGCAGCTAACTATGGCTACACCTTC. Protein sequence: CASLGAANYGYTF. The genes are TRBV12-3 or TRBV12-4 and TRBJ1-2; D is possibly TRBD1 (5 bases). Trimming removed 8 bases from V and 0 bases from J, with 10 bases in between. This CDR3 spans 13 amino acids.